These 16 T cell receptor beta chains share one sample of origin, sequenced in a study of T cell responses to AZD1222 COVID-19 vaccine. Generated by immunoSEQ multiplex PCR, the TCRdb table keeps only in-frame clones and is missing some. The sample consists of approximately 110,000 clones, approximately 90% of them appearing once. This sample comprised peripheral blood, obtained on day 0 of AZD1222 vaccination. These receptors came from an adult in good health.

The CDR3, as DNA: TGTGCCAGCAGTGCCTCCCATTCCAATGAGCAGTTCTTC. Protein: CASSASHSNEQFF. This rearrangement joins TRBV6-4 to TRBJ2-1, with D unclear. This CDR3 spans 13 amino acids. V was cut by 4 bases and J by 6 bases, with 10 bases left in between. Germline V lookup: CDR1 MRHNA, CDR2 SNTAGT.

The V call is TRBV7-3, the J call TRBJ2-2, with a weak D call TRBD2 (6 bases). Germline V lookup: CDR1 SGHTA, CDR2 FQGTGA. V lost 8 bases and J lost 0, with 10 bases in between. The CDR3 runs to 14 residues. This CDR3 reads CASCTGANTGELFF. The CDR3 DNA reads TGTGCCAGCTGCACGGGAGCGAACACCGGGGAGCTGTTTTTT.

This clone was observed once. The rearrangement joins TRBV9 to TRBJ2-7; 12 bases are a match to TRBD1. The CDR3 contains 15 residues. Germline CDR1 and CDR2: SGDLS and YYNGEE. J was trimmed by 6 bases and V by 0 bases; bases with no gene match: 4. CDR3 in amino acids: CASSVEGTGGFEQYF. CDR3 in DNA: TGTGCCAGCAGCGTAGAGGGGACAGGGGGCTTCGAGCAGTACTTC. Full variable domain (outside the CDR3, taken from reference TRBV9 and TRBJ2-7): DSGVTQTPKHLITATGQRVTLRCSPRSGDLSVYWYQQSLDQGLQFLIQYYNGEERAKGNILERFSAQQFPDLHSELNLSSLELGDSALYFCASSVEGTGGFEQYFGPGTRLTVT.

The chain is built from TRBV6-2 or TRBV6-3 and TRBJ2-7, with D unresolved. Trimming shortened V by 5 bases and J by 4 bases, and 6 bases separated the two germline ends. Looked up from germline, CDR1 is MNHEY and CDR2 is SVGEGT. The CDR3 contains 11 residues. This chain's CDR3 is CASSRTYEQYF. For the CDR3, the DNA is TGTGCCAGCAGTCGAACTTACGAGCAGTACTTC.

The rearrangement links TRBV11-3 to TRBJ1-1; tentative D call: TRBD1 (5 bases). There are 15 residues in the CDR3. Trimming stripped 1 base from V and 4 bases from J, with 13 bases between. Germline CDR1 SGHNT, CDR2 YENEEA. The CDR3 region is CASSLGMGEGTEAFF. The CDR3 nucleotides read TGTGCCAGCAGCTTAGGAATGGGGGAGGGCACTGAAGCTTTCTTT.

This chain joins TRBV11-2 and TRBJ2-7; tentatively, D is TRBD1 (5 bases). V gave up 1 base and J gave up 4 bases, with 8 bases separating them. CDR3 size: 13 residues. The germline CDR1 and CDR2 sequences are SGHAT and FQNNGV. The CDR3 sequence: CASSLGGVYEQYF. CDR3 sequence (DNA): TGTGCCAGCAGCTTAGGGGGCGTTTACGAGCAGTACTTC.

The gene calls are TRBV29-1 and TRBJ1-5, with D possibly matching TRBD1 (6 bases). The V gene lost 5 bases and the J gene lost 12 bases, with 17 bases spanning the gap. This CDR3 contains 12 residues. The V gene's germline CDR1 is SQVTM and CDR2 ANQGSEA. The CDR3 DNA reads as TGCAGCGTTTCCTCGACAGGAGAAGACCAGCATTTT. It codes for CSVSSTGEDQHF.

The CDR3: CASSRGQGAGQPQHF. The CDR3 DNA sequence: TGTGCCAGCAGCCGCGGACAGGGGGCAGGACAGCCCCAGCATTTT. The rearrangement uses TRBV11-2 and TRBJ1-5; TRBD1 aligns across 11 bases. CDR1 is SGHAT and CDR2 is FQNNGV in the germline V gene. The CDR3 totals 15 residues. The V gene end was trimmed by 5 bases and the J gene end by 7 bases; junction bases not matched to a gene: 7.

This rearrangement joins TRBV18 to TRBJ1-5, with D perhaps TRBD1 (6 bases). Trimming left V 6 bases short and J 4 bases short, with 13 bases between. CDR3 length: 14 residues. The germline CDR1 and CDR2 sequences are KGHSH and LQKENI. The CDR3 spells CASSLDQGNQPQHF. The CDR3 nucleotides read TGTGCCAGCTCCCTAGACCAGGGGAATCAGCCCCAGCATTTT.

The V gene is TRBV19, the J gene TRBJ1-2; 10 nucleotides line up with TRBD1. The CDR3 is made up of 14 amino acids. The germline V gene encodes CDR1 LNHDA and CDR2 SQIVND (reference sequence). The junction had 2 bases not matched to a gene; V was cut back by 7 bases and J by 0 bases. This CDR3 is CASIGTGANYGYTF. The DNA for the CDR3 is TGTGCCAGTATCGGGACAGGGGCTAACTATGGCTACACCTTC.

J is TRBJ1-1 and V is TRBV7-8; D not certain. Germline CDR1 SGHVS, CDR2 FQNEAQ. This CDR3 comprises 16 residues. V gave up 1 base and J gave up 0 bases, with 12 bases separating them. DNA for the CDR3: TGTGCCAGCAGCTTAGTAGGAGGGAGCGTGAACACTGAAGCTTTCTTT. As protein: CASSLVGGSVNTEAFF.

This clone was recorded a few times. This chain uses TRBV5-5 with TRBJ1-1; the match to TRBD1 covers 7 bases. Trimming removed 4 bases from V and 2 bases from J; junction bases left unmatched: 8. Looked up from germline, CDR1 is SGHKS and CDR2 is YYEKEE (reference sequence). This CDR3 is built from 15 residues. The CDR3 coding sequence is TGTGCCAGCAGCCTGGGGACAGTCCGAAACACTGAAGCTTTCTTT. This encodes CASSLGTVRNTEAFF. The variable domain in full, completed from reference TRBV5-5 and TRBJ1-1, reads DAGVTQSPTHLIKTRGQQVTLRCSPISGHKSVSWYQQVLGQGPQFIFQYYEKEERGRGNFPDRFSARQFPNYSSELNVNALLLGDSALYLCASSLGTVRNTEAFFGQGTRLTVV.

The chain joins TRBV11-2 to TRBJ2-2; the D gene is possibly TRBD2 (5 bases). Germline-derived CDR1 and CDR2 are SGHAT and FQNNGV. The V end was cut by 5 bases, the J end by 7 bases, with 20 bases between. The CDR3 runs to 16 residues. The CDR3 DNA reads TGTGCCAGCAGCCTCTTACTAGACCTGTTGATCGGGGAGCTGTTTTTT. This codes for CASSLLLDLLIGELFF.

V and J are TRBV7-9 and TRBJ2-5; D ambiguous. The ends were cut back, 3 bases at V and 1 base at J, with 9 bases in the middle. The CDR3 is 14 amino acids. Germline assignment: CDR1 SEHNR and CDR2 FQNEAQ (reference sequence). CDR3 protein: CASSLRALQETQYF. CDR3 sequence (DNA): TGTGCCAGCAGCTTGCGAGCCCTCCAAGAGACCCAGTACTTC.

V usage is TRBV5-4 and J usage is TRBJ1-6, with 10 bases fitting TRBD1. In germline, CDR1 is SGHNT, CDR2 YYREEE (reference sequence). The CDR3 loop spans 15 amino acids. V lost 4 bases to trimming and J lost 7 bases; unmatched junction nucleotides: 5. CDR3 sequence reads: CASSLDRGMNSPLHF. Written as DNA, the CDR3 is TGTGCCAGCAGCCTGGACAGGGGGATGAATTCACCCCTCCACTTT. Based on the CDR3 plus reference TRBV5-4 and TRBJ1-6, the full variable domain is ETGVTQSPTHLIKTRGQQVTLRCSSQSGHNTVSWYQQALGQGPQFIFQYYREEENGRGNFPPRFSGLQFPNYSSELNVNALELDDSALYLCASSLDRGMNSPLHFGNGTRLTVT.

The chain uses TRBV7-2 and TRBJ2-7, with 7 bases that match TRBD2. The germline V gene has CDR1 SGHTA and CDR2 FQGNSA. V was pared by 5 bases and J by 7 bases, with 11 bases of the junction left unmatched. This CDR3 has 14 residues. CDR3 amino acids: CASSPGTTRLEQYF. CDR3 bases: TGTGCCAGCAGCCCAGGGACTACACGGTTGGAGCAGTACTTC.